The source of this T cell receptor beta chain is a study of blood T cell repertoires in COVID-19. At the level of the study: Sites in the United States, Italy and Spain provided acute and convalescent COVID-19 samples. The cDNA or gDNA used as material had been derived from T cells, B-cell-depleted T cells, or PBMCs.

Patients in Seattle were enrolled during active infection, then followed longitudinally. The CDR3 runs to 16 residues. V was shortened by 5 bases and J by 1 base, with 18 bases between the two germline ends. The germline gives CDR1 SEHNR, CDR2 FQNEAQ (reference sequence). Methods used by the authors: Estimation of nucleated cell counts relied on the amplification of reference gene primers. Profiled with immunoSEQ multiplex PCR; TCRdb holds only in-frame clones, not every one. For V, J and clone size, that table is used; D and trimming come from the DNA. The data hold about 230,000 clones, with just over 85% observed a single time.

The sequence derives from a man over 45 with COVID-19, enrolled during active disease. Sequenced sample: peripheral blood. The V call is TRBV7-9, the J call TRBJ2-7; possible D gene TRBD1, 6 bases. The CDR3: CASSDRDRTGSYEQYF. As DNA, the CDR3 is TGTGCCAGCAGCGACCGAGACAGGACCGGGTCCTACGAGCAGTACTTC.